Below, one T cell receptor beta chain is given with its context. Its specificity is not known. This entry belongs to a study of early T cells in non-severe SARS-CoV-2 infection. The wider study: Unsorted whole-blood RNA was sequenced in bulk, leaving chains unpaired. Whole-study results and caveats: VDJdb matching favored anti-spike CD8 responses, missing private and CD4 specificities.

There are 14 residues in the CDR3. Trimming cost V 3 bases and J 3 bases, with 11 bases left between them. Germline loops: CDR1 LNHNV, CDR2 YYDKDF (reference sequence). Each cDNA molecule carried a unique molecular identifier. TCRdb ran MiXCR on the 5' RACE reads and lists one entry per CDR3 protein. The sample lists about 69,000 distinct CDR3 sequences; 8.5% to 10% were seen once. This chain joins TRBV15 and TRBJ2-5; the D call may be TRBD1 or TRBD2 (5 bases each). Sequencing was done on a sample of whole blood. This clonotype was sampled from an adult who was a healthcare worker with PCR-confirmed SARS-CoV-2 infection or an uninfected control (not recorded which). The CDR3 loop is CATSSFRGEETQYF. The CDR3 region has the DNA TGTGCCACCAGCAGCTTTAGAGGGGAAGAGACCCAGTACTTC.